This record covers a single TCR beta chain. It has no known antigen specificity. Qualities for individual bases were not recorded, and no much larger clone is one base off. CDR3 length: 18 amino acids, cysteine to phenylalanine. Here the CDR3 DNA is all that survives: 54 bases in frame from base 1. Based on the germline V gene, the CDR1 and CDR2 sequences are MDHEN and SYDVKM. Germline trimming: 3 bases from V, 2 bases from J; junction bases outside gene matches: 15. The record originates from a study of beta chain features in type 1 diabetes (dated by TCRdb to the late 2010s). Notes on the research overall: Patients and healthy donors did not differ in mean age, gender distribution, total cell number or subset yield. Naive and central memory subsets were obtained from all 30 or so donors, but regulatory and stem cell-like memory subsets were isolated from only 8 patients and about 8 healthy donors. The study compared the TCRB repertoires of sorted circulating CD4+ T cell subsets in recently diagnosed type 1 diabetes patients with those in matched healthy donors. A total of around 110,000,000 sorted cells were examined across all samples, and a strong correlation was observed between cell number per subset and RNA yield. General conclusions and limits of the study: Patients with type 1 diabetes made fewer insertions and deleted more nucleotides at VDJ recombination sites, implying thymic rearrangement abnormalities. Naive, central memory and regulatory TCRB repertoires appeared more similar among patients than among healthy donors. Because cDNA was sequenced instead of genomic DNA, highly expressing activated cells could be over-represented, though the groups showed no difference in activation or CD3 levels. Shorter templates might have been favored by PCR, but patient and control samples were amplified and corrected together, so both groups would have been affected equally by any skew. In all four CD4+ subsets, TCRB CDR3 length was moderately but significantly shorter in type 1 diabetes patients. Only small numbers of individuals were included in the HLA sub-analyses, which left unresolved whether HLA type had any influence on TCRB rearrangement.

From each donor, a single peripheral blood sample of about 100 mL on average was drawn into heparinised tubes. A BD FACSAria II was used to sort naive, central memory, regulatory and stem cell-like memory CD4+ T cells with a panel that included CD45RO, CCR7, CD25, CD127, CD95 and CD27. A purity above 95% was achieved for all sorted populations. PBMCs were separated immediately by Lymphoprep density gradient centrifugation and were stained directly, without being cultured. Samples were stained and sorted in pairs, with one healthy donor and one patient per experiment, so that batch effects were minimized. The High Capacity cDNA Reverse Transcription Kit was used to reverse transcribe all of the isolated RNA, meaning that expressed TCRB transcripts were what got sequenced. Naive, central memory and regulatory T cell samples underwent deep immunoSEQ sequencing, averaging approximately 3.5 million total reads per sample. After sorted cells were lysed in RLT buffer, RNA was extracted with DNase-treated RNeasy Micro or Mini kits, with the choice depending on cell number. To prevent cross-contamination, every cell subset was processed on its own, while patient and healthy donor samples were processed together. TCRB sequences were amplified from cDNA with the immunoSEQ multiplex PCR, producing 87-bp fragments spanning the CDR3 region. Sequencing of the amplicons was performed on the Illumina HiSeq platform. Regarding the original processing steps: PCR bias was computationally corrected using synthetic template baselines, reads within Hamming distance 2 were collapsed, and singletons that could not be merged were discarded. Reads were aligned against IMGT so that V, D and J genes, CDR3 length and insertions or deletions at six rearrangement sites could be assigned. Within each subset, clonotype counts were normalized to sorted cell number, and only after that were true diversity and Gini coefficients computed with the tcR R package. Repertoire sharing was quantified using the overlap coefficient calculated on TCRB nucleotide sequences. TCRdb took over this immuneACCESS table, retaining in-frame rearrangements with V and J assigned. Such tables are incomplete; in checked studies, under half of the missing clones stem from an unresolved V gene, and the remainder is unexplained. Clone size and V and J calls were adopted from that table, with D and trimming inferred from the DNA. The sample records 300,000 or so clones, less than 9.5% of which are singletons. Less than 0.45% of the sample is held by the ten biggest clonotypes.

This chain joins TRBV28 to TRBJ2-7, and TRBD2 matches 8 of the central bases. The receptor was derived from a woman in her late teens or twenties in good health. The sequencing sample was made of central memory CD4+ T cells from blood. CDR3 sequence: CASSFAAGGRPFTYEQYF. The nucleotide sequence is TGTGCCAGCAGTTTCGCGGCGGGGGGCCGCCCGTTCACCTACGAGCAGTACTTC.